This T cell receptor beta chain comes out of a study of breast tumors, draining lymph nodes, adjacent tissues. The lymph nodes were axillary draining lymph nodes from breast cancer patients. This clonotype was observed a single time. Germline trimming cut 5 bases from V and 0 bases from J; bases unmatched to any gene: 4. Germline loops: CDR1 MNHNS, CDR2 SASEGT. The CDR3 is 15 residues long. MiXCR was run by TCRdb on the multiplex PCR reads, yielding one entry per CDR3 protein. The table lists 170,000 or so distinct CDR3 sequences, roughly a third of them singletons. The rearrangement uses TRBV6-1 and TRBJ2-1; 7 bases map to TRBD2. Input material: axillary lymph node tissue. The TCR was taken from a female donor with breast cancer. Some clones in this sample may be carry-over from other donors' samples. As DNA, the CDR3 is TGTGCCAGCAGTCACGCGGGAGTCTCCTACAATGAGCAGTTCTTC. This translates into CASSHAGVSYNEQFF.